Following are 22 T cell receptor beta chains from one sample sequenced in a study of blood T cell repertoires in COVID-19. Profiling relied on immunoSEQ multiplex PCR, and the TCRdb table lists in-frame clones only, not all of them. The data show about 220,000 clones, with roughly 80% seen just once and 7.2% held by the top ten. The sequenced sample consisted of peripheral blood. These receptors came from an older woman with acute or convalescent COVID-19.

This chain connects TRBV5-4 to TRBJ1-5; 8 positions agree with TRBD1. The CDR3 sequence is 13 residues long. Germline CDR1 SGHNT, CDR2 YYREEE (reference sequence). Germline trimming cut 0 bases from V and 9 bases from J; bases unmatched to any gene: 2. For the CDR3, the DNA is TGTGCCAGCAGCTTGGCGGGGACAGGGCCCCAGCATTTT. It is translated as CASSLAGTGPQHF.

CDR3 amino acids: CASSISGAEGETQYF. The CDR3, as DNA: TGTGCCAGCAGCATTAGCGGGGCGGAAGGAGAGACCCAGTACTTC. J is TRBJ2-5 and V is TRBV11-1; 8 bases fit TRBD2. Germline CDR1 reads SGHAT; CDR2 reads FQDESV (reference sequence). This CDR3 is 15 amino acids long. Trimming at V came to 5 bases and at J to 4 bases, leaving 9 bases not matched to a gene.

V gene TRBV6-5 combines with J gene TRBJ1-2; tentatively, D is TRBD1 (6 bases). The germline gives CDR1 MNHEY, CDR2 SVGAGI. V lost 0 bases and J lost 4, with 15 bases in between. The CDR3 runs 16 residues. Here the CDR3 reads CASSYSRVGGTYGYTF. In DNA form, the CDR3 reads TGTGCCAGCAGTTACTCGCGGGTAGGGGGAACCTATGGCTACACCTTC.

V gene TRBV18 combines with J gene TRBJ2-5; a weak D match, TRBD1 (5 bases). CDR1 and CDR2 (germline): KGHSH, LQKENI. V gave up 6 bases and J gave up 4 bases, with 12 bases separating them. This CDR3 is built from 13 residues. The CDR3 nucleotides read TGTGCCAGCTCCGCGGACACCTCAGAGACCCAGTACTTC. Its translation: CASSADTSETQYF. Combining the CDR3 with reference TRBV18 and TRBJ2-5 gives the whole variable domain NAGVMQNPRHLVRRRGQEARLRCSPMKGHSHVYWYRQLPEEGLKFMVYLQKENIIDESGMPKERFSAEFPKEGPSILRIQQVVRGDSAAYFCASSADTSETQYFGPGTRLLVL.

The rearrangement links TRBV30 to TRBJ1-5, with D possibly matching TRBD1 (6 bases). Per germline, CDR1 GTSNPN and CDR2 SVGIG (reference sequence). With 5 bases removed from V and 4 bases from J, the gap between germline ends came to 12 bases. CDR3 length equals 13 residues. CDR3 bases: TGTGCCTGGGCAAACAGGGCTAATCAGCCCCAGCATTTT. Its translation is CAWANRANQPQHF.

The CDR3 spells CASSQEPGGYTEAFF. Written as DNA, the CDR3 is TGTGCCAGCAGCCAAGAGCCAGGGGGTTATACTGAAGCTTTCTTT. This rearrangement joins TRBV14 to TRBJ1-1; TRBD1 matches at 7 bases. The CDR3 is 15 residues long. CDR1 is SGHDN and CDR2 is FVKESK in the germline V gene. V gave up 0 bases and J gave up 5 bases; unmatched junction bases: 6.

This clone was seen only once. The CDR3 loop is CASSPLGGPGDTEAFF. The CDR3 DNA is TGTGCCAGCTCACCACTGGGGGGGCCGGGGGACACTGAAGCTTTCTTT. The chain is built from TRBV18 and TRBJ1-1, with D possibly being TRBD1 (6 bases). The CDR3 contains 16 residues. V shed 1 base and J shed 3 bases, with 15 bases lying between them. Looked up from germline, CDR1 is KGHSH and CDR2 is LQKENI.

Note on this clone: With a much larger clone just one base away, this may be a read error. The rearrangement uses TRBV12-3 or TRBV12-4 and TRBJ2-3, with D unclear. The CDR3 runs 12 residues. V lost 2 bases, J lost 4 bases, and 4 bases lay in between. In nucleotides, the CDR3 is TGTGCCAGCAGTTTAACGGCAGATACGCAGTATTTT. Protein product: CASSLTADTQYF.

The chain is built from TRBV27 and TRBJ2-3; TRBD1 matches at 7 bases. The CDR3 consists of 14 residues. The germline V gene has CDR1 MNHEY and CDR2 SMNVEV (reference sequence). The DNA for the CDR3 is TGTACCTCCAAAATGGGACAGAGCACAGATACGCAGTATTTT. It is translated as CTSKMGQSTDTQYF.

This sequence joins TRBV2 and TRBJ2-3, with a tentative D call TRBD2 (5 bases). CDR3 length equals 17 residues. Trimming cost V 2 bases and J 3 bases, with 18 bases left between them. The germline CDR1 and CDR2 sequences are SNHLY and FYNNEI. The DNA for the CDR3 is TGTGCCAGCAGTGAACCCCCCTGGCGGGCGAGGACAGATACGCAGTATTTT. Translating it yields CASSEPPWRARTDTQYF.

V and J are TRBV6-1 and TRBJ2-3; D gene uncertain. This CDR3 comprises 12 residues. Trimming took off 2 bases at V and 9 bases at J, with 9 bases between the two ends. The germline gives CDR1 MNHNS, CDR2 SASEGT. The CDR3 here is CASSEHAGTQYF. The CDR3 nucleotides read TGTGCCAGCAGTGAACACGCAGGCACGCAGTATTTT.

This clone was detected a few times. CDR3 region: CASSEYDRRNTEAFF. As DNA, the CDR3 is TGCGCCAGCAGTGAATACGACAGGAGGAACACTGAAGCTTTCTTT. The genes are TRBV10-2 and TRBJ1-1, with a weak D call TRBD1 (6 bases). V lost 3 bases to trimming and J lost 1 base, with 12 bases between them. From germline, CDR1 is WSHSY and CDR2 SAAADI. There are 15 residues in the CDR3.

This clone was detected ten times or more. The V call is TRBV7-2, the J call TRBJ2-3; TRBD2 is a possible D gene (7 bases). Between the trimmed V and J ends, which lost 7 bases and 0 bases, there was a span of 14 bases. CDR3 length equals 15 residues. CDR1 is SGHTA, CDR2 FQGNSA, per germline. The CDR3 DNA follows: TGTGCCAGCACCTCGCGGGGGCAGAGCACAGATACGCAGTATTTT. Translation gives CASTSRGQSTDTQYF.

The chain recombines TRBV19 with TRBJ1-6; D perhaps matches TRBD1 (6 bases). The CDR3 contains 14 residues. The V end lost 5 bases, the J end lost 6 bases, and 11 bases lay between the germline ends. Per germline, CDR1 LNHDA and CDR2 SQIVND (reference sequence). The CDR3 reads CASSPGVFNSPLHF. In nucleotides, the CDR3 is TGTGCCAGTAGTCCAGGGGTTTTTAATTCACCCCTCCACTTT.

In the case of this clone: The same CDR3 arises from other DNA sequences in this sample as well. This chain uses TRBV6-6 with TRBJ2-1; unclear D gene. Between the trimmed V and J ends, which lost 6 bases and 7 bases, there was a span of 10 bases. The CDR3 sequence is 12 residues long. Germline CDR1 reads MNHNY; CDR2 reads SVGAGI (reference sequence). The CDR3 DNA sequence: TGTGCCAGCAGCTCCTTAGTGAATGAGCAGTTCTTC. Its translation is CASSSLVNEQFF.

This clone was picked up one time. The chain has TRBV6-6 and TRBJ1-4, with TRBD1 matching over 9 bases. The CDR3 length is 15 residues. Germline CDR1 is MNHNY and CDR2 is SVGAGI (reference sequence). V shed 2 bases, J shed 5 bases, and the junction held 3 bases outside the gene matches. CDR3 amino acids: CASSYEGQGNEKLFF. For the CDR3, the DNA is TGTGCCAGCAGTTACGAGGGACAGGGAAATGAAAAACTGTTTTTT.

The rearrangement links TRBV2 to TRBJ1-2; 11 bases are shared with TRBD1. There are 15 residues in the CDR3. The germline V gene has CDR1 SNHLY and CDR2 FYNNEI. V lost 2 bases to trimming and J lost 6 bases; unmatched junction nucleotides: 5. CDR3 protein: CASSERGQGGDGYTF. CDR3 sequence (DNA): TGTGCCAGCAGTGAAAGGGGACAGGGGGGAGATGGCTACACCTTC.

This rearrangement joins TRBV18 to TRBJ2-5; possibly TRBD1 for D (6 bases). The germline V gene encodes CDR1 KGHSH and CDR2 LQKENI. This CDR3 has 14 amino acids. V was pared by 3 bases and J by 1 base, with 9 bases between. This CDR3 is CASSPWTAQETQYF. CDR3 DNA sequence: TGTGCCAGCTCACCGTGGACAGCCCAAGAGACCCAGTACTTC.

The chain joins TRBV6-6 to TRBJ2-4; 7 bases line up with TRBD1. V lost 6 bases and J lost 8; bases outside the gene matches: 10. Germline assignment: CDR1 MNHNY and CDR2 SVGAGI (reference sequence). The CDR3 totals 14 residues. The CDR3 spells CASSRDREDDIQYF. For the CDR3, the DNA is TGTGCCAGCAGCCGCGACAGGGAAGATGACATTCAGTACTTC.

This sequence joins TRBV20-1 and TRBJ2-3, with 9 bases aligning to TRBD2. The CDR3 totals 15 residues. V trimming: 3 bases; J trimming: 7 bases; junction bases outside the gene matches: 11. CDR1 and CDR2 from the germline V gene are DFQATT and SNEGSKA (reference sequence). The CDR3 DNA is TGCAGTGCTAGTTTCGGTAGCGGGGGTCGAAATACGCAGTATTTT. Protein: CSASFGSGGRNTQYF.

The J gene is TRBJ2-5, the V gene TRBV15, with 7 bases that match TRBD1. The germline V gene has CDR1 LNHNV and CDR2 YYDKDF (reference sequence). The CDR3 is 14 residues long. With 5 bases clipped from V and 7 bases from J, the junction kept 10 bases outside the gene matches. The CDR3 protein is CATSGQAYRGTQYF. DNA for the CDR3: TGTGCCACCAGCGGACAGGCTTACCGAGGGACCCAGTACTTC.

There are a few counts of this clone. This chain uses TRBV24-1 with TRBJ2-3, with TRBD2 as a possible D gene (6 bases). V was trimmed by 4 bases and J by 4 bases, leaving 14 bases between them. CDR1 is KGHDR, CDR2 SFDVKD, per germline. The CDR3 loop spans 15 amino acids. CDR3: CATSDTRTKPDTQYF. The DNA for the CDR3 is TGTGCCACCAGTGACACTAGGACTAAACCAGATACGCAGTATTTT.